This TCR beta chain is from a study of monozygotic twins with inflammatory bowel disease. Study results and caveats: Evidence did not back any single strong signal or clonotype linked to IBD. The analysis did not separate different T cell subtypes.

Per germline, CDR1 KGHSH and CDR2 LQKENI. The CDR3 consists of 17 residues. In the case of this clonotype: Its antigen is still unknown.

TCRdb reprocessed the 5' RACE reads, keeping one entry per CDR3 protein, no DNA. The sample's table shows 300,000 to 350,000 distinct CDR3 sequences. The chain joins TRBV18 to TRBJ2-7; absent DNA, TCRdb's TRBD2 call cannot be checked. Input material: blood. The TCR comes from a human donor with ulcerative colitis or Crohn's disease, or a healthy co-twin of an affected twin (not recorded which). The CDR3 protein is CASSPPRGGAHSYEQYF.